This record covers a single T cell receptor beta chain. Its antigen is not identified. Next came a second PCR, run for about 6 to 11 cycles, which used a sample-barcoded 5' primer along with a J-beta primer mix. The template-switch adaptor, which had 12 random nucleotides, put a tag on each cDNA molecule. A single record per CDR3 protein comes from TCRdb applying MiXCR to the 5' RACE reads. The data show under 2,000,000 distinct CDR3 sequences, around half seen once. Germline values: CDR1 DFQATT, CDR2 SNEGSKA (reference sequence). The CDR3 spans 13 residues. The sample is drawn from a study of blood T cells in healthy people across ages. Turning to the study itself: The template switching approach captured approximately one barcoded beta molecule for every two T cells.

Findings of the study overall: The donors' CMV status was not determined, possibly confounding changes in expanded clonotypes. In long-lived donors, naive CD4+ cell counts and diversity exceeded those of aged donors.

This clonotype was sampled from a woman in her forties in good health. The sequenced material came from blood. V is TRBV20-1 and J is TRBJ1-2, with TRBD1 as a possible D gene (5 bases). The DNA for the CDR3 is TGCAGCCATCCGTTCGGGGGAAGCTATGGCTACACCTTC. Protein product: CSHPFGGSYGYTF.